This T cell receptor (beta chain) was captured in a study of shared clonotypes between healthy human individuals. Whole-study findings and limits: The diversity represented, both genetic and in exposure history, was limited by few donors.

Naive CD8 isolation took CD45RO-negative cells positively selected for CCR7 and excluded terminally differentiated effector memory CD45RA+ cells. As for this clone: As yet, its antigen is unknown.

Sequenced by immunoSEQ multiplex PCR; TCRdb stores in-frame clones only, minus some. The sample carries around 2.1 million clones, roughly 91% recorded once. The specimen sequenced was naive CD8+ T cells from PBMCs. This clonotype originated in a man younger than 35 in good health. Some clones in this sample may be carry-over from other donors' samples.

This chain's CDR3 is CASSSRTGPQETQYF. The CDR3 DNA is TGTGCCAGCAGCTCTCGGACAGGGCCCCAAGAGACCCAGTACTTC. This chain joins TRBV7-9 and TRBJ2-5; 8 nucleotides align to TRBD1. CDR3 length: 15 amino acids. J gave up 1 base and V 4 bases, and 5 bases lay outside the gene matches. Germline CDR1 is SEHNR and CDR2 is FQNEAQ (reference sequence). The full variable domain, completed using reference TRBV7-9 and TRBJ2-5, is DTGVSQNPRHKITKRGQNVTFRCDPISEHNRLYWYRQTLGQGPEFLTYFQNEAQLEKSRLLSDRFSAERPKGSFSTLEIQRTEQGDSAMYLCASSSRTGPQETQYFGPGTRLLVL.